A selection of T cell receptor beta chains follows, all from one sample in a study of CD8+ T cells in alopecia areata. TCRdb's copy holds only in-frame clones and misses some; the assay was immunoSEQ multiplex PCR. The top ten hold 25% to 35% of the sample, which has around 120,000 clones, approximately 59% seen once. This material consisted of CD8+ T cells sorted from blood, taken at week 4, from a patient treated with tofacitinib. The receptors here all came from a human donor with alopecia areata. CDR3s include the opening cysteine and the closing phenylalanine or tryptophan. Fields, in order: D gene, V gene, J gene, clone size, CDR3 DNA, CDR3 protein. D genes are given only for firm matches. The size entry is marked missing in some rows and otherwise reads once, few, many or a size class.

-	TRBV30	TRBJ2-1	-	TGTGCCGCAGGACAGAACAATGAGCAGTTCTTC	CAAGQNNEQFF
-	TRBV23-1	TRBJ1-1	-	TGCGCCAGCAGTCAATCGGGTAAACCTGAAGCTTTCTTT	CASSQSGKPEAFF
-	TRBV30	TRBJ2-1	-	TGTGCCTGGACAGCTGGGAATGAGCAGTTCTTC	CAWTAGNEQFF
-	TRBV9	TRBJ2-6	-	TGTGCCAGCGACCAGGAGGGGGCCAACGTCCTGACTTTC	CASDQEGANVLTF
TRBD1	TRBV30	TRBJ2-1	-	TGTGCCTGGAGTGCCGGGACAGGGCTTGATGAGCAGTTCTTC	CAWSAGTGLDEQFF
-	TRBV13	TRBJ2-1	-	TGTGCCAGCAGCCCTATATGGGGGGCTGGTGAGCAGTTCTTC	CASSPIWGAGEQFF
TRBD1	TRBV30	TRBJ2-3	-	TGTGCCTGGAGTCACCCGGGACAGGGGAGGAAAGATACGCAGTATTTT	CAWSHPGQGRKDTQYF
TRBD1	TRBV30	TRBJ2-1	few	TGTGCCTGGAGCGCAGGGGGAATCAATGAGCAGTTCTTC	CAWSAGGINEQFF
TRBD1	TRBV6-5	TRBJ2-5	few	TGTGCCAGCAGTTACTCGCAACGGACAGGGGGAGGGACCCAGTACTTC	CASSYSQRTGGGTQYF
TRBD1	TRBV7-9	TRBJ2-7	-	TGTGCCAGCAGCCCTGGGACAGGGGCTTCCTACGAGCAGTACTTC	CASSPGTGASYEQYF
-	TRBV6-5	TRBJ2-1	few	TGTGCCAGCAGTTTCGGCTCCTACAATGAGCAGTTCTTC	CASSFGSYNEQFF
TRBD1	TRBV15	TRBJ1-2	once	TGTGCCACCAGCAGAAAACAGGGGAACTATGGCTACACCTTC	CATSRKQGNYGYTF
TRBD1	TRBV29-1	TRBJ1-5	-	TGCAGCGTCCTCCAGTTGGGGGAGGTCGGGACAGCTTTGAATCAGCCCCAGCATTTT	CSVLQLGEVGTALNQPQHF
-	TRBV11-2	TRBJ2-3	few	TGTGCCAGCAGCCCCTCCCCCGTGGATACGCAGTATTTT	CASSPSPVDTQYF
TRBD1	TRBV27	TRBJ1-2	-	TGTGCCAGCAGTTTGACAGGGTCATATGGCTACACCTTC	CASSLTGSYGYTF
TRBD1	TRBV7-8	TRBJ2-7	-	TGTGCCAGCAGCTTTGGACAGGGGATTAGCGAGCAGTACTTC	CASSFGQGISEQYF
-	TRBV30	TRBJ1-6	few	TGTGCCTGGAGTGACGGGAATTCACCCCTCCACTTT	CAWSDGNSPLHF
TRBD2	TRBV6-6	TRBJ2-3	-	TGTGCCAGCAGTGGACTAGCGGGGGGCACAGATACGCAGTATTTT	CASSGLAGGTDTQYF
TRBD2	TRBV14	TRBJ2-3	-	TGTGCCAGCAGCCACCACCTAGCGGAGAACACAGATACGCAGTATTTT	CASSHHLAENTDTQYF
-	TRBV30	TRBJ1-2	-	TGTGCCTGGAGGCATTACAGGGTTAACTATGGCTACACCTTC	CAWRHYRVNYGYTF
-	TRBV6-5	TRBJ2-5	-	TGTGCCAGCGGGACCCCGATCGGCGAGACCCAGTACTTC	CASGTPIGETQYF
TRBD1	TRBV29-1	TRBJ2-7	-	TGCAGCGTTGAGACACAGGGGGAAGGGTTCGAGCAGTACTTC	CSVETQGEGFEQYF
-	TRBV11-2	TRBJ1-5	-	TGTGCCAGCAGCTTAGAGTCCAATCAGCCCCAGCATTTT	CASSLESNQPQHF
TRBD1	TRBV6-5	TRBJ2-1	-	TGTGCCACACAGGGGTTCTCCTACAATGAGCAGTTCTTC	CATQGFSYNEQFF
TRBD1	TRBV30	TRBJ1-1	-	TGTGCCTGGAACCCGGACAGGGTCACTGAAGCTTTCTTT	CAWNPDRVTEAFF
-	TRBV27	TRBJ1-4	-	TGTGCCAGCAGTCCCAGGCCTCAAGGGGAAAAACTGTTTTTT	CASSPRPQGEKLFF
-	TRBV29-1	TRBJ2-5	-	TGCAGCGTTGACGGGCTAGTAGACGAGACCCAGTACTTC	CSVDGLVDETQYF
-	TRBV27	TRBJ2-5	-	TGTGCCAGCAGTGCCCCAAATAGTCAAGAGACCCAGTACTTC	CASSAPNSQETQYF
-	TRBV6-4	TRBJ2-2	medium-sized	TGTGCCAGCAGTGACTCGGCAGTTTCATCAGGGGAGCTGTTTTTT	CASSDSAVSSGELFF
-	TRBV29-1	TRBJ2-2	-	TGCAGCGTTGAATTGCTTTCAGGGGAGCTGTTTTTT	CSVELLSGELFF
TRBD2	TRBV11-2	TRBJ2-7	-	TGTGCCAGCAGCCATCCTAGCGGTCCTTTCCCCCACGAGCAGTACTTC	CASSHPSGPFPHEQYF
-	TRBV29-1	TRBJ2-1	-	TGCAGCGTCTCCAGGCCTTCGTCCTACAATGAGCAGTTCTTC	CSVSRPSSYNEQFF
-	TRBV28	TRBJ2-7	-	TGTGCCAGCAGTCGCCGGGACGGAGCCTACGAGCAGTACTTC	CASSRRDGAYEQYF
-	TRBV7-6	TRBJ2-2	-	TGTGCCAGCAGCTTAGACCATTCAGGGTCCGGGGAGCTGTTTTTT	CASSLDHSGSGELFF
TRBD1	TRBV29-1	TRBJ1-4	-	TGCAGCGCGACCACAGGGGGGGCTGAAAAACTGTTTTTT	CSATTGGAEKLFF
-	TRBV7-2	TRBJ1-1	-	TGTGCCAGCAGCGGATCGTTGGCCACGAACACTGAAGCTTTCTTT	CASSGSLATNTEAFF
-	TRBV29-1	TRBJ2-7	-	TGCAGCGTTGTTTCCGAGGGTGTGAGGGTCTACGAGCAGTACTTC	CSVVSEGVRVYEQYF
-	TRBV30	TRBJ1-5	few	TGTGCCTGGAGTCCGACGACAGGCCATCAGCCCCAGCATTTT	CAWSPTTGHQPQHF
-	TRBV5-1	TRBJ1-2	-	TGCGCCAGCAGCTTGGGGGAGCTAATCTATGGCTACACCTTC	CASSLGELIYGYTF
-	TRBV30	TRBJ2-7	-	TGTGCCTGGAGTGTACCTGGGGGAGCCGACTACGAGCAGTACTTC	CAWSVPGGADYEQYF
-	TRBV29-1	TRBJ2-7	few	TGCAGCGCCTCGGGGGTTAGCTCCTACGAGCAGTACTTC	CSASGVSSYEQYF
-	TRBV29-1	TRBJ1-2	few	TGCAGCGTTGAAGATCAGGGTGGGGAAACCACCTTC	CSVEDQGGETTF
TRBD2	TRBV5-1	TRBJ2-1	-	TGCGCCAGCAGCTTGGGAGTAGCGGGAGAATACAATGAGCAGTTCTTC	CASSLGVAGEYNEQFF
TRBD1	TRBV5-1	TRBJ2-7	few	TGCGCCAGCAGCTTGCAATCGTATTATGGACAGGGGATCTACGAGCAGTACTTC	CASSLQSYYGQGIYEQYF
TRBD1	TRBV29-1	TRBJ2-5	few	TGCAGCGTTGAAGATCGGGACAGAGAAGAAGAGACCCAGTACTTC	CSVEDRDREEETQYF
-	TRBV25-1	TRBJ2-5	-	TGTGCCAGCAGTGAATTAGAAGAGACCCAGTACTTC	CASSELEETQYF
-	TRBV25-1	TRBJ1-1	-	TGTGCCAGCAGTGACCTAGGGGACACTGAAGCTTTCTTT	CASSDLGDTEAFF
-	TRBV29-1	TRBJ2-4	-	TGCAGCGTTGAGACCCGGACAGACAACATTCAGTACTTC	CSVETRTDNIQYF
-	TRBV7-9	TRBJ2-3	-	TGTGCCAGCAGCTTTATCCCCACAGATACGCAGTATTTT	CASSFIPTDTQYF
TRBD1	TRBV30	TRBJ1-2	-	TGTGCCTGGAGTGCCTCCGGGACAGGGGGCAGGGGCTACACCTTC	CAWSASGTGGRGYTF
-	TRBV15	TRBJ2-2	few	TGTGCCACCAGTCTGGAGGGTCGGGGCGGGGAGCTGTTTTTT	CATSLEGRGGELFF
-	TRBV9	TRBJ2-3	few	TGTGCCAGCAGCGAGGGGACTTCCCGTCACACAGATACGCAGTATTTT	CASSEGTSRHTDTQYF
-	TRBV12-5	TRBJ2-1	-	TGTGCTAGTGGTTTGGGGGCGCGGAATGAGCAGTTCTTC	CASGLGARNEQFF